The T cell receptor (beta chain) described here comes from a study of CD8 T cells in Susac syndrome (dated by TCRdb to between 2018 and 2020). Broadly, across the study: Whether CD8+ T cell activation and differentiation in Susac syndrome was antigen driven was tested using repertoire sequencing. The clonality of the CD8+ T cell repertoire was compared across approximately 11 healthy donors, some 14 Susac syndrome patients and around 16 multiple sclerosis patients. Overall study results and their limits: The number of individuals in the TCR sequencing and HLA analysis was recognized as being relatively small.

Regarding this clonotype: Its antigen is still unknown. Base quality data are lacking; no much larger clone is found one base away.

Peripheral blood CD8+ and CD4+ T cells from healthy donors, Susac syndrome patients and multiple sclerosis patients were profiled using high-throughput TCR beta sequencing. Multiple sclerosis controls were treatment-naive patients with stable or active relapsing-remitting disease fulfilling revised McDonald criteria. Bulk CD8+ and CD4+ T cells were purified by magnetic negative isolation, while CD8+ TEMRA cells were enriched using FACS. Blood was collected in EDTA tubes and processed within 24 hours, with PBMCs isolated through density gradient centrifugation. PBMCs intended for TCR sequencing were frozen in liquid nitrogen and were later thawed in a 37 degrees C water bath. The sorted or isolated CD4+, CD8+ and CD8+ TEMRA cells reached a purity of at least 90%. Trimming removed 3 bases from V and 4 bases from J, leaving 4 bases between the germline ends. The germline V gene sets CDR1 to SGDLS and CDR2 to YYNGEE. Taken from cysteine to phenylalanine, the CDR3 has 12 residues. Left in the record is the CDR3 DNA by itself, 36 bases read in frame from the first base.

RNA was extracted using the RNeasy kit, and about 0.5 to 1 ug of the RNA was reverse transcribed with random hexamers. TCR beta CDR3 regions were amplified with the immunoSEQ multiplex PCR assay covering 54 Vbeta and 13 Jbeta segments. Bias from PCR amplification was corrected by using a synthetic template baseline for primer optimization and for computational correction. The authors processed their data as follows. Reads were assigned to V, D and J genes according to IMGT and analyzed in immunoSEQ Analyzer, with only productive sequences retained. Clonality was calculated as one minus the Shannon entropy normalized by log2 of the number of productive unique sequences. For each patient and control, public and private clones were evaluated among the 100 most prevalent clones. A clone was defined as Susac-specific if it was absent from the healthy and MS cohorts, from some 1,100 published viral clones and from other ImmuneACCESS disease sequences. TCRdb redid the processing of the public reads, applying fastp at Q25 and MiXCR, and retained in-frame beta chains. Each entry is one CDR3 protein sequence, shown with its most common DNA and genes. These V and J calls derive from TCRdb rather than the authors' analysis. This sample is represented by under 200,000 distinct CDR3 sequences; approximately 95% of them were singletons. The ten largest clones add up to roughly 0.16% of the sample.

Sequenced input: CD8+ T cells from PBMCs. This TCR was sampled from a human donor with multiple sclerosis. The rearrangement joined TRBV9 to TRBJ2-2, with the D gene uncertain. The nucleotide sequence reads TGTGCCAGCAGCGAAACCACCGGGGAGCTGTTTTTT. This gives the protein CASSETTGELFF.